This T cell receptor beta chain was documented in a study of T-cell memory formation after mild COVID-19 (dated by TCRdb to the early 2020s). About the investigation overall: Most TCR sequence clusters were specific to one of the two donors. Longitudinal TCRalpha and TCRbeta repertoire sequencing tracked T-cell clones expanding and contracting after mild COVID-19 in a couple of donors. Two young, previously healthy adult volunteers, one female and one male, were included in the cohort. The paper as a whole reports these results and caveats: Contracting CD4+ clones were found mainly in CM and EM memory subsets, while CD8+ clones were enriched in EMRA. SARS-CoV-2 specificity of the second-wave clones peaking on day 37 was not confirmed. The study included only a couple of mild cases, and larger cohorts that include severe cases with pre-infection samples were judged to be necessary. Some responding clones were detected in pre-infection memory, suggesting pre-existing cross-reactive memory T cells joined the SARS-CoV-2 response. From day 15 to 85, contracting clones showed balanced CD4/CD8 phenotypes, whereas a second wave of clones that expanded from day 15 to 37 leaned towards CD4+.

The sample was run on an Illumina NovaSeq 6000. TCRalpha and TCRbeta cDNA libraries were constructed by 5'RACE with constant-segment primers, with sample barcodes and unique molecular identifiers being introduced. RNA was extracted from every sample with Trizol reagent. Libraries were amplified in two PCR steps, with a second sample barcode and Illumina TruSeq adapters added in the second step. The libraries were sequenced on an Illumina NovaSeq using 2 x 150 bp paired-end reads. For the original study's pipeline: With migec v1.2.7, reads were demultiplexed and then collapsed into UMI-guided consensus sequences. Using mixcr v2.1.11, UMI consensuses were aligned to TRA and TRB V and J templates and then assembled into clonotypes. Expanded or contracted clonotypes were those called significant by both edgeR and NoisET, with noise models trained on biological replicates. edgeR calls used a false discovery rate-adjusted p below 0.01 and a log2 fold-change threshold of 1. As an exploratory analysis of dynamics, max-normalized trajectories of the 1000 most abundant clonotypes were examined with PCA combined with hierarchical clustering. Each responding clone was given a CD4 or CD8 phenotype based on the CD4+ and CD8+ repertoires, which had been sequenced separately. Through fastp at Q25 and MiXCR, TCRdb rebuilt clones from the public reads, retaining in-frame beta chains. Each record represents a unique CDR3 protein, reported with the most common genes and DNA among its rows. TCRdb assigned the V and J calls; the authors' analysis was not used. This sample has 150,000 to 200,000 distinct CDR3 sequences in its table, and roughly 10% of those were observed once. The ten top clones hold roughly 3.8% of the sample.

Ficoll-Paque density gradient centrifugation was the method used to isolate PBMCs. This clonotype was observed a few times. Which antigen it targets is not known. Base qualities are not provided; no much larger clone lies one nucleotide away. Relative to germline, V is missing 7 bases and J is missing 6 bases, with 8 bases of the junction outside any gene match. CDR1 and CDR2, per the germline V gene, are MNHEY and SVGEGT. Its CDR3 holds 13 amino acids, cysteine through phenylalanine. CDR3 DNA is the only sequence kept; it has 39 bases, read in frame from the first base. Sample: PBMCs or a T cell subset sorted from them (not recorded which). This sequence uses TRBV6-2 or TRBV6-3 and TRBJ2-7; 8 junctional bases match TRBD1. This receptor was identified in a man younger than 35 who had mild COVID-19 (a few samples of this study predate the infection). The sample titles of this study are shuffled in the database, so cell type and time point are left out; the donor was told from shared clones. The CDR3 region: CASKQGVFAEQYF. The sequenced DNA: TGTGCCAGCAAACAGGGGGTCTTCGCCGAGCAGTACTTC.